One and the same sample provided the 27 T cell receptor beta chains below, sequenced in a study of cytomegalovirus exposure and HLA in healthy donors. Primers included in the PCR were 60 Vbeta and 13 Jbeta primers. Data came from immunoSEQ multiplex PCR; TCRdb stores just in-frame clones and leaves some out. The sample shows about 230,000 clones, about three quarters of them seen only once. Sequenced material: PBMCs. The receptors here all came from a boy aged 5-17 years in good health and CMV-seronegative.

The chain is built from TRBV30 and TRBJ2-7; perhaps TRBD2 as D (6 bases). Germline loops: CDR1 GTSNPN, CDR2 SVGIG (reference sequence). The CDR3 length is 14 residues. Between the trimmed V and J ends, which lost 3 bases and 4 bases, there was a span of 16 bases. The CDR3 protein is CAWRGLASEYEQYF. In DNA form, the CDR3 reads TGTGCCTGGAGAGGTTTGGCTAGCGAGTACGAGCAGTACTTC.

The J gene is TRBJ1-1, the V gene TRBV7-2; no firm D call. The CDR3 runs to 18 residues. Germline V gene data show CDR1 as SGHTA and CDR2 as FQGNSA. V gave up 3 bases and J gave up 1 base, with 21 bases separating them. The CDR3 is CASSLSLLEGIGNTEAFF. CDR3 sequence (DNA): TGTGCCAGCAGCTTGAGTCTTCTGGAGGGCATTGGGAACACTGAAGCTTTCTTT.

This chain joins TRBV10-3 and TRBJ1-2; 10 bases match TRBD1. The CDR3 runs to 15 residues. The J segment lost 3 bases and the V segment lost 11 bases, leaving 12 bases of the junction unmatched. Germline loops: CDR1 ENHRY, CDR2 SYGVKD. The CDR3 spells CAVGVDRGSDYGYTF. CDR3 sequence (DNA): TGTGCCGTCGGGGTGGACAGGGGGAGTGACTATGGCTACACCTTC.

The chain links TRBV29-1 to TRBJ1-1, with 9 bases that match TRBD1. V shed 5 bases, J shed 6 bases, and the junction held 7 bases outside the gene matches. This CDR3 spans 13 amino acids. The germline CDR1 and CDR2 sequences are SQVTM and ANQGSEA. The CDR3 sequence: CSVTGTGTPEAFF. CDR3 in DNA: TGCAGCGTTACCGGGACAGGGACCCCTGAAGCTTTCTTT. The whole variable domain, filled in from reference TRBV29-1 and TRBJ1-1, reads SAVISQKPSRDICQRGTSLTIQCQVDSQVTMMFWYRQQPGQSLTLIATANQGSEATYESGFVIDKFPISRPNLTFSTLTVSNMSPEDSSIYLCSVTGTGTPEAFFGQGTRLTVV.

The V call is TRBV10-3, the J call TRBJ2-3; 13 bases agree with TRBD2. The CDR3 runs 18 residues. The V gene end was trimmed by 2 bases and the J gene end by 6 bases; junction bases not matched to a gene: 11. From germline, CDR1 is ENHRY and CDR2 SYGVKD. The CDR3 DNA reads TGTGCCATCAGTGAGCCCTTGGGACTAGCGGGATCAGCGGATACGCAGTATTTT. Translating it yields CAISEPLGLAGSADTQYF.

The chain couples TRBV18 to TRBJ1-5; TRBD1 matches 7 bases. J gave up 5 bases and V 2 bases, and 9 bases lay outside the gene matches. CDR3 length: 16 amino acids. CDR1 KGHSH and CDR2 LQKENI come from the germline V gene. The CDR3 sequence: CASSPSSTGMHQPQHF. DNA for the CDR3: TGTGCCAGCTCACCAAGCTCGACAGGGATGCATCAGCCCCAGCATTTT.

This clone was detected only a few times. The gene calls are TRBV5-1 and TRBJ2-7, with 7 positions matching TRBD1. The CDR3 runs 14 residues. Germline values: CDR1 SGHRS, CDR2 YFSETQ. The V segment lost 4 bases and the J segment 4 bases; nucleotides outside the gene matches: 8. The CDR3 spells CASSPGQRPYEQYF. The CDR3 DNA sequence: TGCGCCAGCAGCCCGGGACAGCGTCCATACGAGCAGTACTTC.

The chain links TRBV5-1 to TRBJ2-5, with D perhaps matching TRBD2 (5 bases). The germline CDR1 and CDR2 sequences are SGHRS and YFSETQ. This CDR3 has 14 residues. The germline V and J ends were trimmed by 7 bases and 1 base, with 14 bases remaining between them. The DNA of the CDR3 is TGCGCCAGCTCCGAGGGCGACTTCCAAGAGACCCAGTACTTC. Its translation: CASSEGDFQETQYF.

The CDR3 DNA follows: TGTGCCAGCAGCTTGGGTCGGGGGGAAATCAGGAGGGAGACCCAGTACTTC. Translated, it gives CASSLGRGEIRRETQYF. V gene TRBV5-6 combines with J gene TRBJ2-5; 7 bases are a match to TRBD2. This CDR3 spans 17 amino acids. Germline CDR1 reads SGHDT; CDR2 reads YYEEEE. V gave up 0 bases and J gave up 5 bases; unmatched junction bases: 13.

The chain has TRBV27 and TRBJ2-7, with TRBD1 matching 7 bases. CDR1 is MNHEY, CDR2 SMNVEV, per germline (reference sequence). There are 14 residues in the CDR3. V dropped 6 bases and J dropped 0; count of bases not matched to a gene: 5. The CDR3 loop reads CASSLTGRSYEQYF. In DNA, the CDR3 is TGTGCCAGCAGCCTGACAGGGCGCTCCTACGAGCAGTACTTC.

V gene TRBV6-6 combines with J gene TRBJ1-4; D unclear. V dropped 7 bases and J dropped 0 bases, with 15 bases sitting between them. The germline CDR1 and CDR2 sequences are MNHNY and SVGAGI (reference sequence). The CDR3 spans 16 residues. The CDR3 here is CASILDHSPTNEKLFF. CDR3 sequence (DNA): TGTGCCAGCATTTTAGACCACAGTCCAACTAATGAAAAACTGTTTTTT.

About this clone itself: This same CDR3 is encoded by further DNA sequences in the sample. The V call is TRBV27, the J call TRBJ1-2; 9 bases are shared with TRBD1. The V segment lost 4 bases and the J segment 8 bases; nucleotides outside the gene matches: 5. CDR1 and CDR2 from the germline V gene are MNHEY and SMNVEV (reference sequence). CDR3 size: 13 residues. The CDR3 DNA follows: TGTGCCAGCAGTTCAGGACAGGGGAGGGGCTACACCTTC. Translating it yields CASSSGQGRGYTF.

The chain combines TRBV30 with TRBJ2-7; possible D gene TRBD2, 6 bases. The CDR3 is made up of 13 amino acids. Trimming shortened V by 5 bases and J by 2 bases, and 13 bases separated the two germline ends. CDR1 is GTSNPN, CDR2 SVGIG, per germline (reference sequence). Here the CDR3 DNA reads TGTGCCTGGGCTCGACCGGGGGCCTACGAGCAGTACTTC. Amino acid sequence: CAWARPGAYEQYF.

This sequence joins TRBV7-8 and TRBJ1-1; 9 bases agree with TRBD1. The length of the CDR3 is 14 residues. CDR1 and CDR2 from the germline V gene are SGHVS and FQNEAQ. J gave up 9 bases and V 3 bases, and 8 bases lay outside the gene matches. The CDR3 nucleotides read TGTGCCAGCAGCTTGTCAACCGGGACAGGGAAAGCTTTCTTT. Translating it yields CASSLSTGTGKAFF.

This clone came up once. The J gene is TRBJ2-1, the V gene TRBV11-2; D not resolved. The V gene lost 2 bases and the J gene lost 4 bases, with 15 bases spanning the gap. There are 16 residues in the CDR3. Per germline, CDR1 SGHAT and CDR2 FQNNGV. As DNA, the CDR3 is TGTGCCAGCAGCTTAAAATCTTCGCAGACATACAATGAGCAGTTCTTC. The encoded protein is CASSLKSSQTYNEQFF. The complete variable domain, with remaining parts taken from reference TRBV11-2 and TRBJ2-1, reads EAGVAQSPRYKIIEKRQSVAFWCNPISGHATLYWYQQILGQGPKLLIQFQNNGVVDDSQLPKDRFSAERLKGVDSTLKIQPAKLEDSAVYLCASSLKSSQTYNEQFFGPGTRLTVL.

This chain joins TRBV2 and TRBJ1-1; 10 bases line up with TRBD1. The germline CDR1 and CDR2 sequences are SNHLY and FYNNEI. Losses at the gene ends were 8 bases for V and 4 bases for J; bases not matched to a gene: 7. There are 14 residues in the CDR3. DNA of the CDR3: TGTGCCAGCGTGAAGACAGGGGGCTCCACTGAAGCTTTCTTT. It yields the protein CASVKTGGSTEAFF.

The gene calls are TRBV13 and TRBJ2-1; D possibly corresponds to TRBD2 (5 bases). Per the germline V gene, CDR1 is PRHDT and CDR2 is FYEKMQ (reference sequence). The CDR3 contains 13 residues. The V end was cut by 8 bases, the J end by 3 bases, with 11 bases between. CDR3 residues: CASGRGIYNEQFF. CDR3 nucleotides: TGTGCCAGCGGACGGGGAATCTACAATGAGCAGTTCTTC.

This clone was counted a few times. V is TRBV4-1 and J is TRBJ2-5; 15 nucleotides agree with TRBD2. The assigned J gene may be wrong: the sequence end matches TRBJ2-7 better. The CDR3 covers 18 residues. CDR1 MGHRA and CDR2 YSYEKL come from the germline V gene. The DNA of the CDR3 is TGCGCCAGCAGCCAACCGGGACTAGCGGGGGGCCATAAGGGCGAGCAGTACTTC. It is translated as CASSQPGLAGGHKGEQYF.

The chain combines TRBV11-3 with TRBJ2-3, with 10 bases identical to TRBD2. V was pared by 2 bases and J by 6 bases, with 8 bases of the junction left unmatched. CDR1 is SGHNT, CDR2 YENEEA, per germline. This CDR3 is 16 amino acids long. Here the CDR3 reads CASSLSPSGSLDTQYF. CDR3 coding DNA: TGTGCCAGCAGCTTATCTCCTAGCGGGAGTTTGGATACGCAGTATTTT.

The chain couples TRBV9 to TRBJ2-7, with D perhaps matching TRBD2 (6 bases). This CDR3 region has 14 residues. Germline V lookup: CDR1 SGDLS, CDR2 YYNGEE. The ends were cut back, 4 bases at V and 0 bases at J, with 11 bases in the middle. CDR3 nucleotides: TGTGCCAGCAGCTTGGGCGGGAACTCCTACGAGCAGTACTTC. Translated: CASSLGGNSYEQYF. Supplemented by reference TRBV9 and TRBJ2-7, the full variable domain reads DSGVTQTPKHLITATGQRVTLRCSPRSGDLSVYWYQQSLDQGLQFLIQYYNGEERAKGNILERFSAQQFPDLHSELNLSSLELGDSALYFCASSLGGNSYEQYFGPGTRLTVT.

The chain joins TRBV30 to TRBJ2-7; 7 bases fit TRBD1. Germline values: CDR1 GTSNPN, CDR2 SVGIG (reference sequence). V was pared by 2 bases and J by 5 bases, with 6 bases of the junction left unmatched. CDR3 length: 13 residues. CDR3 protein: CAWSKQGPDEQYF. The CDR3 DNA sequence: TGTGCCTGGAGTAAACAGGGGCCCGACGAGCAGTACTTC.

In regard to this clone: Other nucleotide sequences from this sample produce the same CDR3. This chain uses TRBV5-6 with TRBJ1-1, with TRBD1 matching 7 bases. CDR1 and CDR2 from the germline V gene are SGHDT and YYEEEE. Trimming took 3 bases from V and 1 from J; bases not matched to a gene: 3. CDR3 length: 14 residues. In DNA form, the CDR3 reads TGTGCCAGCAGCTGGGACAGAGGGAACACTGAAGCTTTCTTT. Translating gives CASSWDRGNTEAFF.

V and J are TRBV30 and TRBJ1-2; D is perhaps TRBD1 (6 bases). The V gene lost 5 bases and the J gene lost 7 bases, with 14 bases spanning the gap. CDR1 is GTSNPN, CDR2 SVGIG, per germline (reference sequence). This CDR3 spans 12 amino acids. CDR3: CAWGGGGGGYTF. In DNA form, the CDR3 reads TGTGCCTGGGGCGGGGGGGGCGGTGGCTACACCTTC.

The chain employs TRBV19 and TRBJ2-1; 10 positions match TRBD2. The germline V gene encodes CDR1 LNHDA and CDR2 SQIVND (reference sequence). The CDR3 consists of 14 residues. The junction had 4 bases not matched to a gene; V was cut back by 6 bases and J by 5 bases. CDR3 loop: CASSSGLANNEQFF. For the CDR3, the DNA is TGTGCCAGTAGCTCGGGACTAGCGAACAATGAGCAGTTCTTC.

The DNA for the CDR3 is TGTGCCAGCAGTGATGGGGGGACAGAGTCCTACGAGCAGTACTTC. Translating gives CASSDGGTESYEQYF. The chain has TRBV25-1 and TRBJ2-7; the D gene is possibly TRBD1 (7 bases). Trimming stripped 3 bases from V and 1 base from J, with 13 bases between. Germline CDR1 reads MGHDK; CDR2 reads SYGVNS. The CDR3 is made up of 15 amino acids.

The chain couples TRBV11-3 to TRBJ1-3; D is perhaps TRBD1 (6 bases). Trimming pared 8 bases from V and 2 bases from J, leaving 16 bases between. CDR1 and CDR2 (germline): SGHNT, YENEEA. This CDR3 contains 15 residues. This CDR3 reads CASGDTGLTGNTIYF. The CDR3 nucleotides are TGTGCCAGCGGGGATACAGGGTTAACTGGAAACACCATATATTTT.

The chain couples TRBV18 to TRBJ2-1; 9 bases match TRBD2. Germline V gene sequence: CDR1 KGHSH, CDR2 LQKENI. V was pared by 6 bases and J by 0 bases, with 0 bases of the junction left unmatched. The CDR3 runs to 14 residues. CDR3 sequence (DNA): TGTGCCAGCTCTAGCGGGAGCTCCTACAATGAGCAGTTCTTC. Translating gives CASSSGSSYNEQFF. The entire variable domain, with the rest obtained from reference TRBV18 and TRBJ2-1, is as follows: NAGVMQNPRHLVRRRGQEARLRCSPMKGHSHVYWYRQLPEEGLKFMVYLQKENIIDESGMPKERFSAEFPKEGPSILRIQQVVRGDSAAYFCASSSGSSYNEQFFGPGTRLTVL.